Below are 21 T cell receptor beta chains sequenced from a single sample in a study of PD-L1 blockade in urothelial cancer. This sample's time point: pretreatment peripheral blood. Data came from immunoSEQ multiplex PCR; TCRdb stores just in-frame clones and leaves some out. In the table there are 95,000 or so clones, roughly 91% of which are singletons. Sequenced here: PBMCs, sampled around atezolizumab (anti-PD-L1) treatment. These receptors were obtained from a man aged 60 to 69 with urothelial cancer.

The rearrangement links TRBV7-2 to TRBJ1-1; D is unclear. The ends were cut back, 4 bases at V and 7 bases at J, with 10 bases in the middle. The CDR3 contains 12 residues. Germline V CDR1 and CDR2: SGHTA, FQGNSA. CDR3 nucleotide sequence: TGTGCCAGCAGCTCCTCATCTAGTGAAGCTTTCTTT. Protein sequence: CASSSSSSEAFF.

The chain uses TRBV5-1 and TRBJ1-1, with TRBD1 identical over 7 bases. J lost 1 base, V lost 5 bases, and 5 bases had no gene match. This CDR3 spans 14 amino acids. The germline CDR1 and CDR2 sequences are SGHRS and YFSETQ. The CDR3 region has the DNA TGCGCCAGCAGGAGGACAGGTTCGAACACTGAAGCTTTCTTT. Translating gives CASRRTGSNTEAFF.

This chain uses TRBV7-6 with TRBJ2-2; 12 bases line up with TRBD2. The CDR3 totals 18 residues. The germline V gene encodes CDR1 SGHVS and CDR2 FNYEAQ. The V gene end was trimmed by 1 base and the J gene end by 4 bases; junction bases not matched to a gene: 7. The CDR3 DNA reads TGTGCCAGCAGCTTAGGGACTAGCGGGATTTGGGGCACCGGGGAGCTGTTTTTT. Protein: CASSLGTSGIWGTGELFF.

CDR3 in DNA: TGTGCCAGCAGCTTAGTGGCGGGAAGTAGCTCCTACGAGCAGTACTTC. This translates into CASSLVAGSSSYEQYF. The chain carries TRBV7-9 and TRBJ2-7, with a weak D call TRBD2 (6 bases). V lost 1 base, J lost 0 bases, and 13 bases lay in between. Germline assignment: CDR1 SEHNR and CDR2 FQNEAQ (reference sequence). CDR3 size: 16 residues.

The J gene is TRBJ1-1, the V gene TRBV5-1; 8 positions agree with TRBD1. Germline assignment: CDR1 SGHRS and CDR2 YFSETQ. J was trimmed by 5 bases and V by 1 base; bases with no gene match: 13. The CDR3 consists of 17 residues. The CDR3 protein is CASSLWAGGGGKTEAFF. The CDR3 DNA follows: TGCGCCAGCAGCTTGTGGGCAGGGGGCGGAGGGAAGACTGAAGCTTTCTTT.

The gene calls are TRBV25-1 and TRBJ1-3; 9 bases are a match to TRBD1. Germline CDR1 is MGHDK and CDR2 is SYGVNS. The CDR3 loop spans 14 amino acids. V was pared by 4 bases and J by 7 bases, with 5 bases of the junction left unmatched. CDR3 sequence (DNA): TGTGCCAGCAGTGTAAGGACAGGGGACAACACCATATATTTT. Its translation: CASSVRTGDNTIYF.

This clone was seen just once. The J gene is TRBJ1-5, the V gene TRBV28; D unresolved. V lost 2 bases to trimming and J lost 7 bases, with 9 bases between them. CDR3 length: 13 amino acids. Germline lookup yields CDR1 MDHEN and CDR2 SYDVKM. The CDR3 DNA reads TGTGCCAGCAGTTTAATCACTTACCAGCCCCAGCATTTT. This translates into CASSLITYQPQHF.

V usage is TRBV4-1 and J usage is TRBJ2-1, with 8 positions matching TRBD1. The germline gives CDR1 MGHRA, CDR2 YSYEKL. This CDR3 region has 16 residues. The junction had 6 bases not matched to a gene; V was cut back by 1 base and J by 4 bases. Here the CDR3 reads CASSQARTGRYNEQFF. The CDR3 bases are TGCGCCAGCAGCCAAGCCCGGACAGGGCGGTACAATGAGCAGTTCTTC.

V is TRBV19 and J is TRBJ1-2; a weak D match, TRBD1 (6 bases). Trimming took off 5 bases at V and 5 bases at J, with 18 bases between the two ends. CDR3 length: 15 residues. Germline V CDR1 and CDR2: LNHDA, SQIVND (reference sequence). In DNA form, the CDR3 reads TGTGCCAGTAGTCTTCCCGGGACATTATTTTATGGCTACACCTTC. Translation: CASSLPGTLFYGYTF.

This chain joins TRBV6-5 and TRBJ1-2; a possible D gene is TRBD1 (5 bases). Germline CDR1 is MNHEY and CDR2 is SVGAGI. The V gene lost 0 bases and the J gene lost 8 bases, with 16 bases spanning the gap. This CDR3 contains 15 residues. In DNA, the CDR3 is TGTGCCAGCAGTTACTCGCAGGGCGGAGTAAAGGGCTACACCTTC. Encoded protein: CASSYSQGGVKGYTF.

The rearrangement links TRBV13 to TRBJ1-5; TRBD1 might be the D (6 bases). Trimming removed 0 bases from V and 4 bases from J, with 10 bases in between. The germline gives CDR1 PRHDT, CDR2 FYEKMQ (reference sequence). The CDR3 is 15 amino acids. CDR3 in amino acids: CASSLGVRGNQPQHF. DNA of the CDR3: TGTGCCAGCAGCTTAGGAGTTAGGGGGAATCAGCCCCAGCATTTT.

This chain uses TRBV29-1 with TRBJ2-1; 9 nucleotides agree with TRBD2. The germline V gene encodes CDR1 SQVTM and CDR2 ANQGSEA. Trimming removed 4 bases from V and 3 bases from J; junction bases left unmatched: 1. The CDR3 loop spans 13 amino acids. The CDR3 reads CSVVSGSYNEQFF. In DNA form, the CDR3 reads TGCAGCGTTGTTAGCGGGAGCTACAATGAGCAGTTCTTC.

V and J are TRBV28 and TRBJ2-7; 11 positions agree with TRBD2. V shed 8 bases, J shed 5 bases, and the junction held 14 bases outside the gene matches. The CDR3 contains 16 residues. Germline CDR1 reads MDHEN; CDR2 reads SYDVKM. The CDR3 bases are TGTGCCAGCCTTCCCTTAGCGGGAGGGCATAGGAACGAGCAGTACTTC. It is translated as CASLPLAGGHRNEQYF.

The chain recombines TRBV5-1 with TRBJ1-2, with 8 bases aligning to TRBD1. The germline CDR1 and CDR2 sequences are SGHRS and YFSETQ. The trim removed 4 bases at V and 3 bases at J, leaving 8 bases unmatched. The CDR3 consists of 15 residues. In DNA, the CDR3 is TGCGCCAGCAGCGTGGGACAGGCGGCAGACTATGGCTACACCTTC. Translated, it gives CASSVGQAADYGYTF.

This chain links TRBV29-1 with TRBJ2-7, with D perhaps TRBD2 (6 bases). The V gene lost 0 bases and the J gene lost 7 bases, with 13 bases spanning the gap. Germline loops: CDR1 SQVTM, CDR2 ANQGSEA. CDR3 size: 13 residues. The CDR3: CSVEESPRGEQYF. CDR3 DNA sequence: TGCAGCGTTGAAGAGTCTCCTCGGGGGGAGCAGTACTTC.

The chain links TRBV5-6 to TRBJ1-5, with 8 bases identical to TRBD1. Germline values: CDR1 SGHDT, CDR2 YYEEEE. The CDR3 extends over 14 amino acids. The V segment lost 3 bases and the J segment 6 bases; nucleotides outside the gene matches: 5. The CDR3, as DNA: TGTGCCAGCAGCTACGGGACAGGTTTTCAGCCCCAGCATTTT. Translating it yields CASSYGTGFQPQHF.

CDR3 region: CASSLVVVENTIYF. The CDR3 DNA reads TGTGCCAGCAGCTTGGTAGTGGTAGAAAACACCATATATTTT. The rearrangement joins TRBV5-8 to TRBJ1-3; unclear D gene. CDR1 is SGHTS and CDR2 is YDEGEE in the germline V gene. This CDR3 spans 14 amino acids. Trimming left V 0 bases short and J 6 bases short, with 10 bases between. Full variable domain (missing parts from reference TRBV5-8 and TRBJ1-3): EAGVTQSPTHLIKTRGQQATLRCSPISGHTSVYWYQQALGLGLQFLLWYDEGEERNRGNFPPRFSGRQFPNYSSELNVNALELEDSALYLCASSLVVVENTIYFGEGSWLTVV.

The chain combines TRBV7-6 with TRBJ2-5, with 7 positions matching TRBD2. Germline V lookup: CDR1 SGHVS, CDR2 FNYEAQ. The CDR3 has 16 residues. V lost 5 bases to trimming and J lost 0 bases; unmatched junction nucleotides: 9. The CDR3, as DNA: TGTGCCAGCAGCCTCCGGGACTATTCGTACCAAGAGACCCAGTACTTC. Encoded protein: CASSLRDYSYQETQYF.

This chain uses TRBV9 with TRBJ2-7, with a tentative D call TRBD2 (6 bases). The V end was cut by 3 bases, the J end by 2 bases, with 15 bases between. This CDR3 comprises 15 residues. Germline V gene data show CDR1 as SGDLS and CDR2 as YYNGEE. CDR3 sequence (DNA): TGTGCCAGCAGCGCATGGGGGACTTCCACCTACGAGCAGTACTTC. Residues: CASSAWGTSTYEQYF.

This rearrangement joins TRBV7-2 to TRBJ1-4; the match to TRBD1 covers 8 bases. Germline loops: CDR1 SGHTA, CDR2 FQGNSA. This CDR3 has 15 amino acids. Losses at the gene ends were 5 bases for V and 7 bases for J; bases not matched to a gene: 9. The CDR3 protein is CASSDRGRVGEKLFF. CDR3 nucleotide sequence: TGTGCCAGCAGCGACAGGGGAAGGGTTGGTGAAAAACTGTTTTTT.

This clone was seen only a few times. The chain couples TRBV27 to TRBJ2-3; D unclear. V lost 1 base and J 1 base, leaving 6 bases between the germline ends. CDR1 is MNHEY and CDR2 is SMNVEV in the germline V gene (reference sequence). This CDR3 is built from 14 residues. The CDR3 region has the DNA TGTGCCAGCAGTTTATTTGTCGGCACAGATACGCAGTATTTT. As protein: CASSLFVGTDTQYF.